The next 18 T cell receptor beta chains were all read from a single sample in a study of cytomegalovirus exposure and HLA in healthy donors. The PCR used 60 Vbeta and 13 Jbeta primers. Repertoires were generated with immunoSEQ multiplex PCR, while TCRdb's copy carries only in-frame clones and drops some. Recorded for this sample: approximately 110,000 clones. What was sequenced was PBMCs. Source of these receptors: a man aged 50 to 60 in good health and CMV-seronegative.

DNA for the CDR3: TGTGCCAGCATCCAGAAGGGGTCTGTAAACGAGCAGTACTTC. Residues: CASIQKGSVNEQYF. The V gene is TRBV6-5, the J gene TRBJ2-7; the D gene is possibly TRBD1 (5 bases). The CDR3 loop spans 14 amino acids. In germline, CDR1 is MNHEY, CDR2 SVGAGI. With 7 bases removed from V and 5 bases from J, the gap between germline ends came to 18 bases.

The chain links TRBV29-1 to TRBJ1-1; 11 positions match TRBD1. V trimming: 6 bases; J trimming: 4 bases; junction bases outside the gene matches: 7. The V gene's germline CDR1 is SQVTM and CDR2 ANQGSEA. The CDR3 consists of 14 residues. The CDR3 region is CSVGTGGVSTEAFF. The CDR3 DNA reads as TGCAGCGTCGGGACAGGGGGGGTGAGCACTGAAGCTTTCTTT.

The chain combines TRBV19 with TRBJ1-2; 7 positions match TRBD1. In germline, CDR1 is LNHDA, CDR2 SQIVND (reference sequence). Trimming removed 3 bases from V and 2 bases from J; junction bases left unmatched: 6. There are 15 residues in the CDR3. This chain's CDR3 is CASSIRLDRNYGYTF. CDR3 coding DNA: TGTGCCAGTAGTATTCGGCTGGACAGGAACTATGGCTACACCTTC.

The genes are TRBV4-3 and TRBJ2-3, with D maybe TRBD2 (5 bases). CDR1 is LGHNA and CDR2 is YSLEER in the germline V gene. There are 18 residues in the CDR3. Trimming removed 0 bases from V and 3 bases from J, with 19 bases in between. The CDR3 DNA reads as TGCGCCAGCAGCCAAGACTTAGGGCGGAGCGGAATAACAGATACGCAGTATTTT. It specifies CASSQDLGRSGITDTQYF.

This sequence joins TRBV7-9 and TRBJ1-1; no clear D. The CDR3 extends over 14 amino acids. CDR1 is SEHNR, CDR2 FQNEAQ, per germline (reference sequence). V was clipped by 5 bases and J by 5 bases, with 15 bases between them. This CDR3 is CASSLPRAGTEAFF. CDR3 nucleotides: TGTGCCAGCAGCCTCCCTCGGGCGGGGACTGAAGCTTTCTTT. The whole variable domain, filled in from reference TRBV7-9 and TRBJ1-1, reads DTGVSQNPRHKITKRGQNVTFRCDPISEHNRLYWYRQTLGQGPEFLTYFQNEAQLEKSRLLSDRFSAERPKGSFSTLEIQRTEQGDSAMYLCASSLPRAGTEAFFGQGTRLTVV.

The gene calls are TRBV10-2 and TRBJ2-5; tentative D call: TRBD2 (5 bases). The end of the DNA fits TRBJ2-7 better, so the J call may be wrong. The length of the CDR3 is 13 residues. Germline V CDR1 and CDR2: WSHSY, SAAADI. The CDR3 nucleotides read TGCGCCAGCAGTGAGTCCTCGGGGAACGAGCAGTACTTC. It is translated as CASSESSGNEQYF.

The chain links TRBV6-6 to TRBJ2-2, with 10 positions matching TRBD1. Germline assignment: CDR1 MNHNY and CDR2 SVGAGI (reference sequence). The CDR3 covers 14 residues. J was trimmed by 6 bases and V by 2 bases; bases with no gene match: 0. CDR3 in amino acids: CASSYGQGAGELFF. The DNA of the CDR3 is TGTGCCAGCAGTTACGGACAGGGGGCCGGGGAGCTGTTTTTT.

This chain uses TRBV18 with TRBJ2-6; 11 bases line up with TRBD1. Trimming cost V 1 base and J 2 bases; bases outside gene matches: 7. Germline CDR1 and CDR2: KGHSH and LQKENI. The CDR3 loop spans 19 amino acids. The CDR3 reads CASSPLTPGQGAGANVLTF. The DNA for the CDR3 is TGTGCCAGCTCACCACTAACACCGGGACAGGGGGCTGGGGCCAACGTCCTGACTTTC.

For the CDR3, the DNA is TGTGCCAGTAGTCCTACCGACAGAGCTGCTAATGAAAAACTGTTTTTT. This codes for CASSPTDRAANEKLFF. The V and J genes are TRBV19 and TRBJ1-4; possibly TRBD1 for D (5 bases). Germline loops: CDR1 LNHDA, CDR2 SQIVND (reference sequence). V lost 5 bases and J 3 bases, leaving 16 bases between the germline ends. This CDR3 region has 16 residues.

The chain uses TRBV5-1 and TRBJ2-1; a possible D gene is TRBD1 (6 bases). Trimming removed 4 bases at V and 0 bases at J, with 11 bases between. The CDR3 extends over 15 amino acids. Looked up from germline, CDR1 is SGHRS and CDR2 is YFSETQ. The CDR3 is CASSDTGNSYNEQFF. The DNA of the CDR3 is TGCGCCAGCAGCGACACAGGGAACTCCTACAATGAGCAGTTCTTC. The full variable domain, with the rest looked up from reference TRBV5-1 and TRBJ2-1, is KAGVTQTPRYLIKTRGQQVTLSCSPISGHRSVSWYQQTPGQGLQFLFEYFSETQRNKGNFPGRFSGRQFSNSRSEMNVSTLELGDSALYLCASSDTGNSYNEQFFGPGTRLTVL.

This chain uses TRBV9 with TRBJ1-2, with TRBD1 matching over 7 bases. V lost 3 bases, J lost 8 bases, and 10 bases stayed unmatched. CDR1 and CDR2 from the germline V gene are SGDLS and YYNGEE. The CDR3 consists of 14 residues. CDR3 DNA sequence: TGTGCCAGCAGCGCTCGACAGGGTAATCCGGGCTACACCTTC. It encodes CASSARQGNPGYTF. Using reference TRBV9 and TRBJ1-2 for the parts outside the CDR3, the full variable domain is DSGVTQTPKHLITATGQRVTLRCSPRSGDLSVYWYQQSLDQGLQFLIQYYNGEERAKGNILERFSAQQFPDLHSELNLSSLELGDSALYFCASSARQGNPGYTFGSGTRLTVV.

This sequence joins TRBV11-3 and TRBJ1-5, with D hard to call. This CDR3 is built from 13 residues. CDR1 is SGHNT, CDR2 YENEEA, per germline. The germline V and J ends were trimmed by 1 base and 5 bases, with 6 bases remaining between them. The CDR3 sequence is CASSLGRDQPQHF. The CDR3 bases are TGTGCCAGCAGCTTAGGACGGGATCAGCCCCAGCATTTT.

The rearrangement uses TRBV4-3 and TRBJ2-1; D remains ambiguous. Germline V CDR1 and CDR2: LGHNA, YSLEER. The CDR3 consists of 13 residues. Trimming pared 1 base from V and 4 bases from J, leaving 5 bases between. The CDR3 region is CASSQALYNEQFF. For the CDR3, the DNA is TGCGCCAGCAGCCAAGCCTTGTACAATGAGCAGTTCTTC.

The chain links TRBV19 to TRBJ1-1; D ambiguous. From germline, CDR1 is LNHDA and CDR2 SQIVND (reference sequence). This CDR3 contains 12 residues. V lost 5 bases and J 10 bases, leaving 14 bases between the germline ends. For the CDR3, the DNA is TGTGCCAGTAGTCGCCAAGCCACGGGAGCTTTCTTT. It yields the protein CASSRQATGAFF.

In nucleotides, the CDR3 is TGTGCTAGTGGCCCTGGGACAGTTACCTACGAGCAGTACTTC. This translates into CASGPGTVTYEQYF. The chain employs TRBV12-5 and TRBJ2-7; 7 bases are a match to TRBD1. The germline V gene has CDR1 LGHNT and CDR2 FRNRAP. The CDR3 spans 14 residues. Trimming at V came to 6 bases and at J to 2 bases, leaving 7 bases not matched to a gene.

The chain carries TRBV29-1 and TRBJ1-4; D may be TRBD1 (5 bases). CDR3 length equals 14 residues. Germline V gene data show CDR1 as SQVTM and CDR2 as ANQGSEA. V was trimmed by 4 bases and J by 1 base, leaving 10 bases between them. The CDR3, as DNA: TGCAGCGTTGGGGGGGTTGGAACTAATGAAAAACTGTTTTTT. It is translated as CSVGGVGTNEKLFF.

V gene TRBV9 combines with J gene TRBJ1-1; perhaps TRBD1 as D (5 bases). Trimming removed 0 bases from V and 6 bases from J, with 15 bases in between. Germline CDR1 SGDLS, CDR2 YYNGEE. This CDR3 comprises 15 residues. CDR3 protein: CASSVVSFGAPEAFF. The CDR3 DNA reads TGTGCCAGCAGCGTAGTATCTTTTGGGGCCCCTGAAGCTTTCTTT.

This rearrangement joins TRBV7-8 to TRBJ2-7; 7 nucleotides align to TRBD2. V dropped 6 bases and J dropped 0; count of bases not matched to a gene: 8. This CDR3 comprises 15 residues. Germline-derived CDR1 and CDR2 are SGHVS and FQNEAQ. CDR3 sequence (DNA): TGTGCCAGCAGGCCGGGAGGCCTAAGCTCCTACGAGCAGTACTTC. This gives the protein CASRPGGLSSYEQYF.